This T cell receptor beta chain was retrieved from a study of CD8+ T cells in alopecia areata. V dropped 1 base and J dropped 5 bases, with 10 bases sitting between them. Germline CDR1 and CDR2: SGDLS and YYNGEE. The length of the CDR3 is 14 residues. Overall study results and limits: Only a single nonresponder existed, so baseline CD8+ expansion links stay unclear. Among the top 100, expanded CD8+ clones, as well as scalp clonality, were significantly decreased by tofacitinib.

The treatment here: oral pan-JAK inhibitor, 5-10 mg twice daily. In alopecia areata patients, both lesional scalp punch biopsies and peripheral blood were collected. Turning to this clone: The antigen remains unidentified.

Sequencing templates came from extracted RNA that was reverse transcribed into cDNA. Profiled with immunoSEQ multiplex PCR; TCRdb holds only in-frame clones, not every one. The table includes some 80,000 clones, around two thirds detected once. The receptor was isolated from a human donor with alopecia areata. Sequencing was performed on CD8+ T cells sorted from blood, taken at week 24, from a patient treated with tofacitinib. The V gene is TRBV9, the J gene TRBJ1-5; tentatively, D is TRBD1 (6 bases). The CDR3 region has the DNA TGTGCCAGCAGCGTATCCTCAGGGGATCAGCCCCAGCATTTT. Its translation: CASSVSSGDQPQHF.